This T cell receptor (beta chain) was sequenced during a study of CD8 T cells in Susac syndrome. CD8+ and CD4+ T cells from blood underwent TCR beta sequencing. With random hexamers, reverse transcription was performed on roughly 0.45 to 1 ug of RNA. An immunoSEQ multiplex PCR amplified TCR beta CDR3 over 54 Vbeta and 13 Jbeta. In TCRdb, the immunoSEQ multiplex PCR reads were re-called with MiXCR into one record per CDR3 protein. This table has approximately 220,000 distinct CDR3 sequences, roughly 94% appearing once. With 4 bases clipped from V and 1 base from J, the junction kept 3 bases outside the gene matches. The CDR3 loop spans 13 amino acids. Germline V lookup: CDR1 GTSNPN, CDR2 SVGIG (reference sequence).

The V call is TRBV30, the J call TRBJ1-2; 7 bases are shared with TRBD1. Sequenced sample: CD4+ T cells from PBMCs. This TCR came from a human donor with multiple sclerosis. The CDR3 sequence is CAWTRGGNYGYTF. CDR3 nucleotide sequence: TGTGCCTGGACCAGGGGGGGTAACTATGGCTACACCTTC.